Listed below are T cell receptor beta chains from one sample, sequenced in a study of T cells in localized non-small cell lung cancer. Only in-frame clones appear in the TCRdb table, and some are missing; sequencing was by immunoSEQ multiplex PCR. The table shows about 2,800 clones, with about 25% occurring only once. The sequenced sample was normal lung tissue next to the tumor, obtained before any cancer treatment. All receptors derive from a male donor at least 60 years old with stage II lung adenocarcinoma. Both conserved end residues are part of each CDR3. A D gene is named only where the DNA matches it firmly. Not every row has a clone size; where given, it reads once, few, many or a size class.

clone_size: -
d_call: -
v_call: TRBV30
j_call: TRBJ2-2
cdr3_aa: CAWGLQDRELFF
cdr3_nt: TGTGCCTGGGGCCTACAGGACAGGGAGCTGTTTTTT

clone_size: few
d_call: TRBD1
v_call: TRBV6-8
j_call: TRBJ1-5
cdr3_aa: CATRRQGIGQPQHF
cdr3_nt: TGTGCCACCAGAAGACAGGGTATAGGTCAGCCCCAGCATTTT

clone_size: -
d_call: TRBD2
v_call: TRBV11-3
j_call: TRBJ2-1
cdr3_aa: CASSLVAGSSYNEQFF
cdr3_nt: TGTGCCAGCAGCTTGGTAGCGGGAAGCTCCTACAATGAGCAGTTCTTC

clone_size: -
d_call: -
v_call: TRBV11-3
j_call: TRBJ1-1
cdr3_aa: CASSLSGKGTEAFF
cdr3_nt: TGTGCCAGCAGCTTGTCAGGGAAGGGCACTGAAGCTTTCTTT

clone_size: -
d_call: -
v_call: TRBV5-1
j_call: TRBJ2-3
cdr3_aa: CASRRGPLGTDTQYF
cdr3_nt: TGCGCCAGCAGGCGGGGCCCCCTAGGCACAGATACGCAGTATTTT

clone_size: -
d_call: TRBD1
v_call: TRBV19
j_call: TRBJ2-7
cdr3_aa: CASSAGQGPYEQYF
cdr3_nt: TGTGCCAGTAGTGCCGGACAGGGCCCCTACGAGCAGTACTTC

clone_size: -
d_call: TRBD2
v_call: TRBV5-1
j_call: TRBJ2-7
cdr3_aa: CASRPGTTNYEQYF
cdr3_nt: TGCGCCAGCAGGCCCGGGACTACAAACTACGAGCAGTACTTC

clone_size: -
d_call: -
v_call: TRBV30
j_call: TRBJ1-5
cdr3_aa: CAWTGGGNQPQHF
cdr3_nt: TGTGCCTGGACAGGCGGGGGCAATCAGCCCCAGCATTTT

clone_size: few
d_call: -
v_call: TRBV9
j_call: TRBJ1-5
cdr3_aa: CASSESRGNQPQHF
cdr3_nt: TGTGCCAGCAGTGAATCCCGCGGCAATCAGCCCCAGCATTTT

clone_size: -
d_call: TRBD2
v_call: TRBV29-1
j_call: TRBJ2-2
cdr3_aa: CSGSRGTSGRRDTGELFF
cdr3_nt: TGCAGCGGATCCCGCGGGACTAGCGGGAGGAGAGACACCGGGGAGCTGTTTTTT

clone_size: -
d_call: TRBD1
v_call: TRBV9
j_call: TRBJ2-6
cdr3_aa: CASSWDRGTGANVLTF
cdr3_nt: TGTGCCAGCAGTTGGGACAGGGGAACTGGGGCCAACGTCCTGACTTTC

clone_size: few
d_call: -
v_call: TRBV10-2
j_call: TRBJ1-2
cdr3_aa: CASSESGQGLGYTF
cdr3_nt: TGCGCCAGCAGTGAGTCGGGGCAGGGGCTTGGCTACACCTTC

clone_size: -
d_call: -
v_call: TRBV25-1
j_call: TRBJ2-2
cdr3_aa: CASSLAGTGELFF
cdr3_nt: TGTGCCAGCAGCCTAGCAGGGACCGGGGAGCTGTTTTTT

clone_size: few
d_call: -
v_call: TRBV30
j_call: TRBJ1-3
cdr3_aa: CAWRSSSSGNTIYF
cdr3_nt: TGTGCCTGGAGGAGCAGCAGCTCTGGAAACACCATATATTTT

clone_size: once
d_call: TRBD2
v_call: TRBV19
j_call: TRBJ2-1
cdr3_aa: CASSMGSGGPDEQFF
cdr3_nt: TGTGCCAGTAGTATGGGATCGGGAGGGCCTGATGAGCAGTTCTTC

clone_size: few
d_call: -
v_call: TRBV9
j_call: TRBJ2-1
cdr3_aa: CASSVTGFSSYNEQFF
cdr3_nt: TGTGCCAGCAGCGTAACAGGGTTCAGCTCCTACAATGAGCAGTTCTTC

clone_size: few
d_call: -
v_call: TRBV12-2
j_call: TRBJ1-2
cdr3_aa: CATAAPDRGRVYGYTF
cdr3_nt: TGTGCCACCGCAGCTCCCGACAGGGGTCGAGTCTATGGCTACACCTTC

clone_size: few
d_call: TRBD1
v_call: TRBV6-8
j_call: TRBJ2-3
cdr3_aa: CASRSDRVESDTQYF
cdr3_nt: TGTGCCAGCAGATCCGACAGGGTTGAGTCAGATACGCAGTATTTT

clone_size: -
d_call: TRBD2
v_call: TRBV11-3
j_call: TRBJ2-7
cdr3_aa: CASSLEGTRRYEQYF
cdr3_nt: TGTGCCAGCAGCTTAGAAGGGACTAGGCGCTACGAGCAGTACTTC

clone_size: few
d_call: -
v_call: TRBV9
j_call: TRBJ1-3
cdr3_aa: CASSDPDGSGNTIYF
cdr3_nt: TGTGCCAGCAGTGATCCCGACGGGTCCGGAAACACCATATATTTT

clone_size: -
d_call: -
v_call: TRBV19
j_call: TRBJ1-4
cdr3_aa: CASSIAQDEKLFF
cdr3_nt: TGTGCCAGTAGTATAGCCCAGGATGAAAAACTGTTTTTT

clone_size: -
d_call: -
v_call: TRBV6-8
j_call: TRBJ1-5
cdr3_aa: CAISAAGNQPQHF
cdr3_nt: TGTGCCATCAGTGCCGCGGGGAATCAGCCCCAGCATTTT

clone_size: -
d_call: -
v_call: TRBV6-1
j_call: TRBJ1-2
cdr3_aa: CASSEGGDYGYTF
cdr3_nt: TGTGCCAGCAGTGAAGGGGGCGACTATGGCTACACCTTC

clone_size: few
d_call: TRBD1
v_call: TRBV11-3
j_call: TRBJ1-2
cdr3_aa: CASSPGGGRANYGYTF
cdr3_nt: TGTGCCAGCAGCCCAGGGGGGGGCAGGGCTAACTATGGCTACACCTTC

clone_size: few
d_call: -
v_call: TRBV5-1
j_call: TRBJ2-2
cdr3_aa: CASGQTPNTGELFF
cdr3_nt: TGCGCCAGCGGACAGACTCCGAACACCGGGGAGCTGTTTTTT

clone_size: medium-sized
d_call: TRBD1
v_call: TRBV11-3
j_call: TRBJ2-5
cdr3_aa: CASSVRDRVGIQYF
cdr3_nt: TGTGCCAGCAGCGTCCGGGACAGGGTTGGGATCCAGTACTTC

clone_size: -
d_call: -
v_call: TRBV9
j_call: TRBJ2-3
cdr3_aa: CASRRISDTQYF
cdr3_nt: TGTGCCAGCAGGCGAATCTCAGATACGCAGTATTTT

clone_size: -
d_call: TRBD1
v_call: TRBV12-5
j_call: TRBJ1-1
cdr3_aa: CASGLGDRGQGEAFF
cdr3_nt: TGTGCTAGTGGTTTGGGAGACAGGGGGCAGGGTGAAGCTTTCTTT

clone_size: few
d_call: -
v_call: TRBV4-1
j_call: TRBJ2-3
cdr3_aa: CASSQDLRLTGTDTQYF
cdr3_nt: TGCGCCAGCAGCCAAGATCTAAGGCTAACCGGCACAGATACGCAGTATTTT

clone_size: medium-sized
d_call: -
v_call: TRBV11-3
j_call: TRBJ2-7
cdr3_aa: CASSQISARNYEQYF
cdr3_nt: TGTGCCAGCAGCCAGATCAGCGCCAGAAACTACGAGCAGTACTTC

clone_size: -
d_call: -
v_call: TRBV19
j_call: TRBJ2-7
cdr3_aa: CASRSGRSSYEQYF
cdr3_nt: TGTGCCAGTAGATCAGGCAGAAGCTCCTACGAGCAGTACTTC

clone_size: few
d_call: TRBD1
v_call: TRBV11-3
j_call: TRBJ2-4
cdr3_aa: CASSARQGSNIQYF
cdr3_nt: TGTGCCAGCAGCGCACGACAGGGGTCAAACATTCAGTACTTC

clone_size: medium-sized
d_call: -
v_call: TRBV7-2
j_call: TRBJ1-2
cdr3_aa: CASSLTSDYGYTF
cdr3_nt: TGTGCCAGCAGCTTAACTAGTGACTATGGCTACACCTTC

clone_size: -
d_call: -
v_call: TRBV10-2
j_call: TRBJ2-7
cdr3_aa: CATSQPQAEQYF
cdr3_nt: TGCGCCACCTCTCAACCCCAAGCCGAGCAGTACTTC

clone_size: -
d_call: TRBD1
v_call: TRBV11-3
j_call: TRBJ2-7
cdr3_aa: CASSLSGTGLYEQYF
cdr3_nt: TGTGCCAGCAGCTTATCCGGGACAGGTCTCTACGAGCAGTACTTC